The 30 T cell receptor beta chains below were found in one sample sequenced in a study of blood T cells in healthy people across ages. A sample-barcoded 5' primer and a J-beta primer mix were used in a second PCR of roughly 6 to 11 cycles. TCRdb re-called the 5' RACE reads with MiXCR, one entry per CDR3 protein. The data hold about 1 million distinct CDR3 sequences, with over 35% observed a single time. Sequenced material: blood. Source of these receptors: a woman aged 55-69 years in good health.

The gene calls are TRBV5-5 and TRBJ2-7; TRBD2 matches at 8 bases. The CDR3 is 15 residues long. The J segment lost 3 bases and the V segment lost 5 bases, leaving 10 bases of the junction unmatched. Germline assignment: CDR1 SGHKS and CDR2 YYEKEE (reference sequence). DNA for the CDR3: TGTGCCAGCAGTCGTCAAACCGGGACTAGCTACGAGCAGTACTTC. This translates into CASSRQTGTSYEQYF.

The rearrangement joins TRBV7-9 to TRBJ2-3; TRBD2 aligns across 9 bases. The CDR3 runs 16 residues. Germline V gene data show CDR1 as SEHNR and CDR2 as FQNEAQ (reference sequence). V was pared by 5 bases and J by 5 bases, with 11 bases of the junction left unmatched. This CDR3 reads CASSRDSSGIGDTQYF. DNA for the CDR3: TGTGCCAGCAGCCGCGACTCTAGCGGGATAGGAGATACGCAGTATTTT. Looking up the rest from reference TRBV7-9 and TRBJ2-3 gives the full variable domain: DTGVSQNPRHKITKRGQNVTFRCDPISEHNRLYWYRQTLGQGPEFLTYFQNEAQLEKSRLLSDRFSAERPKGSFSTLEIQRTEQGDSAMYLCASSRDSSGIGDTQYFGPGTRLTVL.

The CDR3 sequence is CASSLDGSVGEQYF. DNA of the CDR3: TGTGCCAGCAGCTTAGATGGGTCAGTAGGCGAGCAGTACTTC. V and J are TRBV11-2 and TRBJ2-5; no clear D. The J call may be wrong; the DNA end is better matched by TRBJ2-7. Germline V gives CDR1 SGHAT, CDR2 FQNNGV. The length of the CDR3 is 14 residues.

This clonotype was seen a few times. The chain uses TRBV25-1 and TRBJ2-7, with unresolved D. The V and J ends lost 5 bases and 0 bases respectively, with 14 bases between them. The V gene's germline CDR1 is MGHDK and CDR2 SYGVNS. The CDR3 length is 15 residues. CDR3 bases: TGTGCCAGCAGTCATATAGCCGAGACCTCCTACGAGCAGTACTTC. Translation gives CASSHIAETSYEQYF.

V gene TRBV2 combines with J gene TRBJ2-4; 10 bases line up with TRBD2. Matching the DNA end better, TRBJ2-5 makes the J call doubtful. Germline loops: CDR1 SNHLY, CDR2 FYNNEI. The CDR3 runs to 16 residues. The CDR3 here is CASSEAPASGSETQYF. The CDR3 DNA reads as TGTGCCAGCAGTGAAGCCCCGGCTAGCGGGAGTGAGACCCAGTACTTC.

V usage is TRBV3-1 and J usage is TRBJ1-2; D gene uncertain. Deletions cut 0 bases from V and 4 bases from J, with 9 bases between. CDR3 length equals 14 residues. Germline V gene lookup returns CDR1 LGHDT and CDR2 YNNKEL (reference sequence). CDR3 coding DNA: TGTGCCAGCAGCCAAGATCAGGCCAGCTATGGCTACACCTTC. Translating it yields CASSQDQASYGYTF.

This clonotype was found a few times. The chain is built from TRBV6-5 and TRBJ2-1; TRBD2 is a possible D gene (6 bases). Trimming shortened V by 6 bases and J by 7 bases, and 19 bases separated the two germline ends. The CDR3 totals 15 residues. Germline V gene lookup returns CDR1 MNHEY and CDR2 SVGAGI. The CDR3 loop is CASSTPSPGANEQFF. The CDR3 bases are TGTGCCAGCAGCACCCCCTCCCCGGGAGCTAATGAGCAGTTCTTC.

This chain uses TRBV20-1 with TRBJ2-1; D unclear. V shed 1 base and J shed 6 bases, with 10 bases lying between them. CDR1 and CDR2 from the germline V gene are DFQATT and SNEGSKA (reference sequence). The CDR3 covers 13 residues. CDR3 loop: CSARGHPSNEQFF. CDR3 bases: TGCAGTGCTAGAGGACACCCTTCCAATGAGCAGTTCTTC.

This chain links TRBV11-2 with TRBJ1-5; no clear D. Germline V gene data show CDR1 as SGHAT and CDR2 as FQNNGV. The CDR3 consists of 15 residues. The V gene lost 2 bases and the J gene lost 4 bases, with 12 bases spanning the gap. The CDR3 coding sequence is TGTGCCAGCAGCTTATACGGAAGCCCGAATCAGCCCCAGCATTTT. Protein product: CASSLYGSPNQPQHF.

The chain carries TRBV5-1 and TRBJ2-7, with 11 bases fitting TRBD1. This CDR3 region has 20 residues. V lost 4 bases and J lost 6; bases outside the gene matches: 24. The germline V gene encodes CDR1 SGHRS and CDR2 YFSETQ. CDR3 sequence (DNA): TGCGCCAGCAGCCAGGGGAGCTTGGGGACAGGGGGTAGCGGGATTTCCGAGCAGTACTTC. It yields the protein CASSQGSLGTGGSGISEQYF.

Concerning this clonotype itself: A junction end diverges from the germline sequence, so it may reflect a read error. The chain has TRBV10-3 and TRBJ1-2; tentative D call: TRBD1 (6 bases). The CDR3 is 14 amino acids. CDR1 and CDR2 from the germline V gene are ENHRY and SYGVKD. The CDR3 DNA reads TGTGCCATCCGTGAGGGGGGAGCTAACTATGGCTACACCTTC. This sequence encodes CAIREGGANYGYTF.

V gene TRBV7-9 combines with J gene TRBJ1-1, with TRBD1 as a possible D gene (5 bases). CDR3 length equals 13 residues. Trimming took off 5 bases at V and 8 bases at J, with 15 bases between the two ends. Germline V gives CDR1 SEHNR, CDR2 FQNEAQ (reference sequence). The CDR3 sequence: CASSKGDVREAFF. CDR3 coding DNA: TGTGCCAGCAGCAAAGGGGACGTCAGGGAAGCTTTCTTT.

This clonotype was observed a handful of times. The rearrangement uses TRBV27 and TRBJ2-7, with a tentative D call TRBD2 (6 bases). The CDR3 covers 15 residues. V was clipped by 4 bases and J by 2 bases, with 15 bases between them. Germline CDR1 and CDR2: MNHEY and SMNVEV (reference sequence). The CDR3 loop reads CASSSRREGTYEQYF. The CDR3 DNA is TGTGCCAGCAGTTCCCGGAGGGAAGGGACCTACGAGCAGTACTTC.

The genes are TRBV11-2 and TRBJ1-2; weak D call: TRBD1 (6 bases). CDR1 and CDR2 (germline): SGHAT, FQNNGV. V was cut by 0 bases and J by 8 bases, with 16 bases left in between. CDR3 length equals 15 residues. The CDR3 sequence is CASSLDMRGRRGYTF. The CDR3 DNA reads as TGTGCCAGCAGCTTAGATATGCGGGGGCGCCGAGGCTACACCTTC.

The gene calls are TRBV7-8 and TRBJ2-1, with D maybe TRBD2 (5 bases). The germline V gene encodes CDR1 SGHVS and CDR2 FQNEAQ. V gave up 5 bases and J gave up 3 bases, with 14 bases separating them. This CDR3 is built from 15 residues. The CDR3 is CASSPLSGDYNEQFF. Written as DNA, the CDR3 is TGTGCCAGCAGCCCCCTCAGCGGCGACTACAATGAGCAGTTCTTC.

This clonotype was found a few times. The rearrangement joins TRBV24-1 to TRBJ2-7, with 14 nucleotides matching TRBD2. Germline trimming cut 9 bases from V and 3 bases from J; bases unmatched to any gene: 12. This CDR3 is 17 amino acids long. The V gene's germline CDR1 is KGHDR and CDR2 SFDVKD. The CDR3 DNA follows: TGTGCCACCTCCGGGACTAGCGGGAGTTTAGGGGACTACGAGCAGTACTTC. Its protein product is CATSGTSGSLGDYEQYF.

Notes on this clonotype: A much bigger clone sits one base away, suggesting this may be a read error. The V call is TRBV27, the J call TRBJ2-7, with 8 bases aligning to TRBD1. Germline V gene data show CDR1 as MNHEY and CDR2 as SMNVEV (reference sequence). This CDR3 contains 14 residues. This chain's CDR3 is CAGSLWDRLYEQYF. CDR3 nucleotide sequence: TGTGCCGGCAGTTTATGGGACAGGCTTTACGAGCAGTACTTC.

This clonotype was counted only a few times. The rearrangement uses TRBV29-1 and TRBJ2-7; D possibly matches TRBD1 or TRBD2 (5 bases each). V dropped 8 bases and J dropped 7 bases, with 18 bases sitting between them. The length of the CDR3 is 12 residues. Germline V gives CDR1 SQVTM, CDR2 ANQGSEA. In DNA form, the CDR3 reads TGCAGCCTCCGGGACGCCATGGCTGAGCAGTACTTC. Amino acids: CSLRDAMAEQYF.

The CDR3 nucleotides are TGCAGTGTTCCGGGAGAGCGGGAGACCCAGTACTTC. It is translated as CSVPGERETQYF. The chain has TRBV20-1 and TRBJ2-5, with a possible D match to TRBD2 (6 bases). Germline-derived CDR1 and CDR2 are DFQATT and SNEGSKA (reference sequence). Trimming took 7 bases from V and 5 from J, leaving 14 bases between them. The CDR3 length is 12 residues.

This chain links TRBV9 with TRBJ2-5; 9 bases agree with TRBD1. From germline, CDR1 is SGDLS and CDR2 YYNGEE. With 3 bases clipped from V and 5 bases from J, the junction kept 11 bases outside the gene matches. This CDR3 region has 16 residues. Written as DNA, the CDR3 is TGTGCCAGCAGCGCTACAGGGGGCGCAGGACGCGAGACCCAGTACTTC. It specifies CASSATGGAGRETQYF.

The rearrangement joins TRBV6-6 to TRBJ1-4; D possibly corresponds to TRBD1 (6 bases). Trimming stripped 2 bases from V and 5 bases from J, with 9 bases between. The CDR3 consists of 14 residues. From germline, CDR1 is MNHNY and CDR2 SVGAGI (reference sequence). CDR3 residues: CASSYRGKNEKLFF. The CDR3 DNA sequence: TGTGCCAGCAGTTACAGGGGGAAAAATGAAAAACTGTTTTTT.

The DNA of the CDR3 is TGTGCCAGCAGCCCCGAAGGAGGGCCCAAAAACATTCAGTACTTC. Amino acid sequence: CASSPEGGPKNIQYF. The chain joins TRBV12-3 or TRBV12-4 to TRBJ2-4; a weak D match, TRBD2 (6 bases). The CDR3 totals 15 residues. Trimming left V 6 bases short and J 2 bases short, with 14 bases between.

The CDR3 nucleotides are TGCAGTTCGAAGGCCGGGACTAGCGGCAGACACCCCTACAATGAGCAGTTCTTC. Encoded protein: CSSKAGTSGRHPYNEQFF. This chain links TRBV20-1 with TRBJ2-1; 11 nucleotides match TRBD2. CDR3 length equals 18 residues. From germline, CDR1 is DFQATT and CDR2 SNEGSKA (reference sequence). The V and J ends lost 8 bases and 2 bases, in that order; junction bases with no gene match: 17.

The CDR3 region has the DNA TGTGCCAGCAGTGATAACAGTAGCCCTGGGGCCAACGTCCTGACTTTC. Translation: CASSDNSSPGANVLTF. The chain links TRBV2 to TRBJ2-6; D is ambiguous. V gave up 3 bases and J gave up 2 bases, with 11 bases separating them. The CDR3 sequence is 16 residues long. The V gene's germline CDR1 is SNHLY and CDR2 FYNNEI.

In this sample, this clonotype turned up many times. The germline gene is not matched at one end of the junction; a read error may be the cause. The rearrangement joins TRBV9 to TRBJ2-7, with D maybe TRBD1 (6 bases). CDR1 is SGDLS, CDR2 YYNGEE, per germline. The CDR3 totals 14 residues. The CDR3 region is CASSVVGGSYEQYF. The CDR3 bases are TGCGCCAGCAGCGTGGTAGGGGGCTCCTACGAGCAGTACTTC. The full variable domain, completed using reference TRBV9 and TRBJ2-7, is DSGVTQTPKHLITATGQRVTLRCSPRSGDLSVYWYQQSLDQGLQFLIQYYNGEERAKGNILERFSAQQFPDLHSELNLSSLELGDSALYFCASSVVGGSYEQYFGPGTRLTVT.

CDR3 DNA sequence: TGCAGCGTTGAAGGACGGGGGGTTAGGGGACTAGCGGGAGGAAATGAGCAGTTCTTC. This codes for CSVEGRGVRGLAGGNEQFF. This sequence joins TRBV29-1 and TRBJ2-1; 15 nucleotides line up with TRBD2. CDR1 is SQVTM, CDR2 ANQGSEA, per germline. The junction had 14 bases not matched to a gene; V was cut back by 1 base and J by 7 bases. The length of the CDR3 is 19 residues.

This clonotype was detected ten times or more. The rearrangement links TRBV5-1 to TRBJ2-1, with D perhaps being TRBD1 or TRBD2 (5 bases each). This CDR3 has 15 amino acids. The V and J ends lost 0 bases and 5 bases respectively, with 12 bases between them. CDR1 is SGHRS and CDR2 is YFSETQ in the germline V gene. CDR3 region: CASSLGDRTHNEQFF. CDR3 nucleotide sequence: TGCGCCAGCAGCTTGGGGGACCGGACACACAATGAGCAGTTCTTC. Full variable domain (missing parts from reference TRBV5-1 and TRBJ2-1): KAGVTQTPRYLIKTRGQQVTLSCSPISGHRSVSWYQQTPGQGLQFLFEYFSETQRNKGNFPGRFSGRQFSNSRSEMNVSTLELGDSALYLCASSLGDRTHNEQFFGPGTRLTVL.

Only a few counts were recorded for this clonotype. The CDR3 bases are TGCGCCAGCAGCTCTGGATTGGGGCGGGAGCAGTTCTTC. Its protein product is CASSSGLGREQFF. This sequence joins TRBV5-1 and TRBJ2-1, with D perhaps TRBD1 (5 bases). V was pared by 3 bases and J by 10 bases, with 14 bases between. The CDR3 is made up of 13 amino acids. Looked up from germline, CDR1 is SGHRS and CDR2 is YFSETQ.

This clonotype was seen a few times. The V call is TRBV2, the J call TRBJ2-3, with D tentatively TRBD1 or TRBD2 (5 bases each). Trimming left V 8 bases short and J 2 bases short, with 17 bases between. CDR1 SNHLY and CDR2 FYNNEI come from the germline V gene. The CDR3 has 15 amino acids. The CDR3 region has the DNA TGTGCCAGCTCGACCGGGACCCAATTCACAGATACGCAGTATTTT. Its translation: CASSTGTQFTDTQYF.

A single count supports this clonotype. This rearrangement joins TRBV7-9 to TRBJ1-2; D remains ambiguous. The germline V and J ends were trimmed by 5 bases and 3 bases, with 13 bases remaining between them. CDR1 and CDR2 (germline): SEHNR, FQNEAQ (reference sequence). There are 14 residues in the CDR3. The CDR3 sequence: CASSPRLGYYGYTF. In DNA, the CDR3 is TGTGCCAGCAGCCCACGCCTCGGGTACTATGGCTACACCTTC.